One sample yielded the 3 T cell receptor beta chains listed below, sequenced in a study of cytomegalovirus exposure and HLA in healthy donors. Researchers ran the PCR with 60 Vbeta and 13 Jbeta primers. Some clones are missing from TCRdb's copy, which holds only in-frame ones; the method was immunoSEQ multiplex PCR. The data show just over 150,000 clones, around 84% seen once. Material for sequencing was PBMCs. The receptors here all came from a woman in her forties in good health and CMV-seronegative.

V gene TRBV5-4 combines with J gene TRBJ1-2, with 7 positions matching TRBD1. V shed 0 bases and J 3 bases; nucleotides not matched to a gene: 5. There are 15 residues in the CDR3. In germline, CDR1 is SGHNT, CDR2 YYREEE (reference sequence). The CDR3 coding sequence is TGTGCCAGCAGCTTGGGAGGGGGCGCTGACTATGGCTACACCTTC. Amino acid sequence: CASSLGGGADYGYTF.

The V gene is TRBV6-1, the J gene TRBJ2-3, with D maybe TRBD2 (6 bases). The CDR3 is made up of 14 amino acids. Germline CDR1 MNHNS, CDR2 SASEGT. The germline V and J ends were trimmed by 7 bases and 0 bases, with 11 bases remaining between them. The CDR3 region is CASTSGGSTDTQYF. Written as DNA, the CDR3 is TGTGCCAGCACGAGTGGGGGGAGCACAGATACGCAGTATTTT.

The chain has TRBV4-1 and TRBJ1-4; no clear D gene. In germline, CDR1 is MGHRA, CDR2 YSYEKL. CDR3 length: 13 amino acids. V was cut by 5 bases and J by 7 bases, with 11 bases left in between. CDR3 amino acids: CASSSPNFEKLFF. CDR3 coding DNA: TGCGCCAGCAGCTCTCCCAACTTTGAAAAACTGTTTTTT.